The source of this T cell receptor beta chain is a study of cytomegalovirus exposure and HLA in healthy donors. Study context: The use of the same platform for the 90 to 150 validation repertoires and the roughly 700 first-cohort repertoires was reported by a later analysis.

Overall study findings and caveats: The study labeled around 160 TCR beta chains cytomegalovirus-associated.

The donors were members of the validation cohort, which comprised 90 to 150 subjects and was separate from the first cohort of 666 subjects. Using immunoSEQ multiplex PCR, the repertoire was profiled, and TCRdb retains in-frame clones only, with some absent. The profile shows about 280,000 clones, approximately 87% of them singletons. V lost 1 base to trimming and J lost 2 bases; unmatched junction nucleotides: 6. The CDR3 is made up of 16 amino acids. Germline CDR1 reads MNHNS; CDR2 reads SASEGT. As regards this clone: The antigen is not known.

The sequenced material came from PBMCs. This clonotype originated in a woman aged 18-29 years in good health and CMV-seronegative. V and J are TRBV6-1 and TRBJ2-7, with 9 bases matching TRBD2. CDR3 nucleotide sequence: TGTGCCAGCAGTGAAGGGTGGCTAGCGGGACCCTACGAGCAGTACTTC. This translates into CASSEGWLAGPYEQYF.